This T cell receptor beta chain was recovered during a study of T-cell memory formation after mild COVID-19. Across the study: TCR clusters were mostly confined to one donor each. Study findings and constraints: Pre-infection memory held some responding clones, suggesting pre-existing cross-reactive T cells responded.

Using its own MiXCR run on the 5' RACE reads, TCRdb lists one record per CDR3 protein. This table has roughly 350,000 distinct CDR3 sequences, roughly 21% appearing once. This clonotype came up a few times. The antigen remains unidentified. The V end was cut by 1 base, the J end by 7 bases, with 14 bases between. This CDR3 is built from 14 residues. Germline loops: CDR1 SGHKS, CDR2 YYEKEE (reference sequence). This receptor was obtained from an adult woman who had mild COVID-19 (a few samples of this study predate the infection). Cell type and time point are not known. J is TRBJ1-2 and V is TRBV5-5; D not certain. The sequenced material came from PBMCs or a T cell subset sorted from them (not recorded which). The CDR3 bases are TGTGCCAGCAGCTTGAGCGATGCCCGATCTGGCTACACCTTC. Its translation is CASSLSDARSGYTF.